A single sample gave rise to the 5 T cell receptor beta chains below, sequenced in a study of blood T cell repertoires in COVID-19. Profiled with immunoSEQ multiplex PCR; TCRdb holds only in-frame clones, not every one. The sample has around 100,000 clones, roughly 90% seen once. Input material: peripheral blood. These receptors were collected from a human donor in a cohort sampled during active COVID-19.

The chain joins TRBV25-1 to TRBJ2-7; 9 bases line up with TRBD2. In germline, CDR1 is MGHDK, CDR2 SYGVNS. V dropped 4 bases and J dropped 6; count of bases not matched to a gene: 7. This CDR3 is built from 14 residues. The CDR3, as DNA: TGTGCCAGCAGTGGAGCTGCGGGGGGGCTCGAGCAGTACTTC. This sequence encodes CASSGAAGGLEQYF.

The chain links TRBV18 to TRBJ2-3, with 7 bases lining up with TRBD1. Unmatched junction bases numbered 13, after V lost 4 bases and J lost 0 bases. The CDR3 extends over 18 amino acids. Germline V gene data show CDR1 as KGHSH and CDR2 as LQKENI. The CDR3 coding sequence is TGTGCCAGCTCACGCGTTTCCGGGACAGCCCGTAGCACAGATACGCAGTATTTT. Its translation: CASSRVSGTARSTDTQYF.

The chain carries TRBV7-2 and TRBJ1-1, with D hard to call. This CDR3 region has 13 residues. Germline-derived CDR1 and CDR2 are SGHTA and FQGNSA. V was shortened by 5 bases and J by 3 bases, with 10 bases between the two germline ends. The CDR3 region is CASSPYAYTEAFF. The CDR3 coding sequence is TGTGCCAGCAGCCCATACGCGTACACTGAAGCTTTCTTT.

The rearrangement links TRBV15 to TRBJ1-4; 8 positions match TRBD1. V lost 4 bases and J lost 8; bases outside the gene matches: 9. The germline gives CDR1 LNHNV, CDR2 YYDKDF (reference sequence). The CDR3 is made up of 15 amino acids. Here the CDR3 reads CATSMTGASVEKLFF. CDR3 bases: TGTGCCACCAGCATGACAGGGGCGAGTGTAGAAAAACTGTTTTTT.

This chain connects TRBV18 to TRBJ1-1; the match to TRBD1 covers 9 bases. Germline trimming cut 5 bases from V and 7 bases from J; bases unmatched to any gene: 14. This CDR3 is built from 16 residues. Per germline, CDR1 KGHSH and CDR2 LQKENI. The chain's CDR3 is CASSATTGTGSREAFF. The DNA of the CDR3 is TGTGCCAGCTCAGCAACAACCGGGACAGGGAGCCGTGAAGCTTTCTTT.